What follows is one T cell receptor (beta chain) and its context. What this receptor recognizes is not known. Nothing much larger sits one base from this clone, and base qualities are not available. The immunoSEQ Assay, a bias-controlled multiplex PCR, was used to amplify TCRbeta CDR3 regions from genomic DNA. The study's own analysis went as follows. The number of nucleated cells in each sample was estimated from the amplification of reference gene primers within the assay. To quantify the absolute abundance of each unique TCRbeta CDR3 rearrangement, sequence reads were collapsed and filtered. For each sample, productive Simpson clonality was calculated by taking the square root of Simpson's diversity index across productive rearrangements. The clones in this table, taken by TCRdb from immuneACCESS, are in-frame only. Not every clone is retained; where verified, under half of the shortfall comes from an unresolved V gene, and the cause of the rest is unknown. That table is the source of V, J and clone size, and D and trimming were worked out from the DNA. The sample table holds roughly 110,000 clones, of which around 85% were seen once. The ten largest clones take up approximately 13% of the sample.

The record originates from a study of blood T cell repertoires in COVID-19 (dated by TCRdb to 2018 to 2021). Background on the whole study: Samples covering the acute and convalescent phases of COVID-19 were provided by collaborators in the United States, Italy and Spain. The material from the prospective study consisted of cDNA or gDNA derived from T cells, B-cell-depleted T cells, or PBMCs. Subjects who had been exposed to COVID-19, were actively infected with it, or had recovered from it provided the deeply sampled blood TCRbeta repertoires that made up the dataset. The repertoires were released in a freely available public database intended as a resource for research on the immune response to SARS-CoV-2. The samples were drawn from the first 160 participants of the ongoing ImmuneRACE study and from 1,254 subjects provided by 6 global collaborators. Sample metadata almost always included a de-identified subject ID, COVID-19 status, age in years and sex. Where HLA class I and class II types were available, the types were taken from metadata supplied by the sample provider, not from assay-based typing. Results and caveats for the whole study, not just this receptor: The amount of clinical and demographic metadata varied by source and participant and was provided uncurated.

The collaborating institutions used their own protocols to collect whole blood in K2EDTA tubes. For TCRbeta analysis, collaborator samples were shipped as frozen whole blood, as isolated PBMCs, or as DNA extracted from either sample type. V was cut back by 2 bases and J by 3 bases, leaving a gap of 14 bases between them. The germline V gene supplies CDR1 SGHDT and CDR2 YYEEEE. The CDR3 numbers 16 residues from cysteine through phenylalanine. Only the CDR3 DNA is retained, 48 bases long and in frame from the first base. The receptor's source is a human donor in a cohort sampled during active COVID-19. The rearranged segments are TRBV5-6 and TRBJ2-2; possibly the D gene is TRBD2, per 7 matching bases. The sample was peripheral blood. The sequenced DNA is TGTGCCAGCAGCTTTACCGGGGGGCCCTACACCGGGGAGCTGTTTTTT. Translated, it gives CASSFTGGPYTGELFF.